The rows below give T cell receptor beta chains drawn from one sample of a study of shared clonotypes between healthy human individuals. Some clones are missing from TCRdb's copy, which holds only in-frame ones; the method was immunoSEQ multiplex PCR. The table lists some 650,000 clones, roughly 97% of them singletons. The sequenced sample was naive CD4+ T cells sorted from blood. The receptors were sampled from a woman aged 30 to 39 in good health. CDR3s include the opening cysteine and the closing phenylalanine or tryptophan. Fields, in order: clone size, D gene, V gene, J gene, CDR3 DNA, CDR3 protein. The D gene is left open where the match is weak. Clone size appears in some rows only: once, few, many, or a class for an expanded clone.

>.|.|TRBV11-2|TRBJ2-1
TGTGCCAGCGGAACGGGGGCGAACTACAATGAGCAGTTCTTC
CASGTGANYNEQFF
>.|.|TRBV6-5|TRBJ1-1
TGTGCCAGCAGTCACAGGGAAGGCACTGAAGCTTTCTTT
CASSHREGTEAFF
>.|.|TRBV4-1|TRBJ2-1
TGCGCCAGCAGCCACTTAACCCCCGGCCTAGGTTACAATGAGCAGTTCTTC
CASSHLTPGLGYNEQFF
>.|TRBD2|TRBV28|TRBJ2-7
TGTGCCAGCAGTCCCCTAGCGGGAGGGCCGGGCGAGCAGTACTTC
CASSPLAGGPGEQYF
>.|TRBD2|TRBV5-1|TRBJ2-1
TGCGCCAGCAGCCCGGGGGGGCCCAATGAGCAGTTCTTC
CASSPGGPNEQFF
>.|.|TRBV5-6|TRBJ2-1
TGTGCCAGCAGCTTGGACGGGATTCATGAGCAGTTCTTC
CASSLDGIHEQFF
>.|TRBD1|TRBV19|TRBJ1-1
TGTGCCAGTAGTCGCCAGGGGGCCTGGGACACTGAAGCTTTCTTT
CASSRQGAWDTEAFF
>.|.|TRBV25-1|TRBJ2-1
TGTGCCAGCAGATTCGGAGGGGGAAATGAGCAGTTCTTC
CASRFGGGNEQFF
>.|TRBD1|TRBV28|TRBJ2-1
TGTGCCAGCAGCAACAGGGGGCGCTTCGAGCAGTTCTTC
CASSNRGRFEQFF
>.|TRBD1|TRBV4-1|TRBJ1-5
TGCGCCAGCAGCCAAGACCCGGGACAGGGGGCATATCAGCCCCAGCATTTT
CASSQDPGQGAYQPQHF
>.|.|TRBV14|TRBJ2-1
TGTGCCAGCAGCCAGCTACAGGATTCCTACAATGAGCAGTTCTTC
CASSQLQDSYNEQFF
>.|.|TRBV2|TRBJ2-1
TGTGCCAGCAGGGGGACCACCTACAATGAGCAGTTCTTC
CASRGTTYNEQFF
>.|.|TRBV6-1|TRBJ1-6
TGTGCCAGCAGTGAAATCGTCAATAATTCACCCCTCCACTTT
CASSEIVNNSPLHF
>.|.|TRBV11-3|TRBJ2-5
TGTGCCAGCAGCTTAGGAGGCGAGGGGAGAGAGACCCAGTACTTC
CASSLGGEGRETQYF
>.|.|TRBV27|TRBJ2-7
TGTGCCAGCGCCCCCACCGGGACACCCTACGAGCAGTACTTC
CASAPTGTPYEQYF
>.|.|TRBV2|TRBJ2-4
TGTGCCAGCAGTGGGAAGGGGGCCAAAAACATTCAGTACTTC
CASSGKGAKNIQYF
>.|.|TRBV5-1|TRBJ2-6
TGCGCCAGCAGTCAGCTCTACAGGGCTGGGGCCAACGTCCTGACTTTC
CASSQLYRAGANVLTF
>once|.|TRBV9|TRBJ2-1
TGTGCCAGCAGCGTATTAGACAATGAGCAGTTCTTC
CASSVLDNEQFF
>.|.|TRBV10-1|TRBJ1-6
TGCGCCAGCAGTAGACGGAGAAATTCACCCCTCCACTTT
CASSRRRNSPLHF
>.|TRBD1|TRBV2|TRBJ2-3
TGTGCCACCGTCCGGGACAGGGGGCGTGGAGATACGCAGTATTTT
CATVRDRGRGDTQYF
>.|.|TRBV2|TRBJ2-6
TGTGCCAGCAGTGAGGGCCACTCTGGGGCCAACGTCCTGACTTTC
CASSEGHSGANVLTF
>.|.|TRBV9|TRBJ2-1
TGTGCCAGCAGCGTAGTTGGACAAGAGGGTTCCAATGAGCAGTTCTTC
CASSVVGQEGSNEQFF
>.|TRBD2|TRBV7-9|TRBJ2-7
TGTGCCAGCAGCTTAAACCTAGCGGAAGATAGGTCTTATAACCACGAGCAGTACTTC
CASSLNLAEDRSYNHEQYF
>.|.|TRBV6-1|TRBJ1-5
TGTGCCAGCAGTGGTCGCAGGGATCAGCCCCAGCATTTT
CASSGRRDQPQHF
>once|.|TRBV9|TRBJ2-7
TGTGCCAGCAGCGTAGGGTGGGGTTCCTACGAGCAGTACTTC
CASSVGWGSYEQYF
>.|.|TRBV2|TRBJ2-7
TGTGCCAGCAGAGCTGAAGGCTACGAGCAGTACTTC
CASRAEGYEQYF
>.|.|TRBV2|TRBJ2-3
TGTGCCAGCAGAAGGGCCGGTAGAAGCACAGATACGCAGTATTTT
CASRRAGRSTDTQYF
>.|.|TRBV5-1|TRBJ2-3
TGCGCCAGCACCGACATCGTTACAGATACGCAGTATTTT
CASTDIVTDTQYF
>.|TRBD1|TRBV19|TRBJ2-7
TGTGCCACTAATCAACCCGGGACAGGCTTATACGAGCAGTACTTC
CATNQPGTGLYEQYF
>.|.|TRBV10-3|TRBJ2-5
TGTGCCATCTCCGGCGGGAACCAAGAGACCCAGTACTTC
CAISGGNQETQYF
>.|TRBD1|TRBV27|TRBJ1-1
TGTGCCAGCAGTAAGGGACAGGGGGTCACTGAAGCTTTCTTT
CASSKGQGVTEAFF
>once|TRBD1|TRBV5-5|TRBJ2-2
TGTGCCAGCAGCTTGGCCTCAGGGGGCCGAACCGGGGAGCTGTTTTTT
CASSLASGGRTGELFF
>.|.|TRBV6-5|TRBJ1-1
TGTGCCAGCAGTCACCGGGACGGAACCGAGGCTTTCTTT
CASSHRDGTEAFF
>.|.|TRBV6-4|TRBJ1-1
TGTGCCAGCAGTGGGCAGAGGAACACTGAAGCTTTCTTT
CASSGQRNTEAFF
>.|.|TRBV28|TRBJ2-3
TGTGCCAGCAAGGAGACAGGATTCACAGATACGCAGTATTTT
CASKETGFTDTQYF
>.|TRBD2|TRBV28|TRBJ2-3
TGTGCCGCGTCCTCTAGCGGGAGTACAGATACGCAGTATTTT
CAASSSGSTDTQYF
>few|.|TRBV6-4|TRBJ1-2
TGTGCCAGCAGTGACAATCGCGGGACGGTTGGCTACACCTTC
CASSDNRGTVGYTF
>.|.|TRBV29-1|TRBJ2-1
TGCAGCGGGTATATTTCAACCAATGAGCAGTTCTTC
CSGYISTNEQFF